Listed below are T cell receptor beta chains from one sample, sequenced in a study of Graves' ophthalmopathy and Graves' hyperthyroidism. MiXCR was run by TCRdb on the multiplex PCR reads, yielding one entry per CDR3 protein. The repertoire has some 390,000 distinct CDR3 sequences, roughly 18% of them found once; the top ten carry more than 1.5%. Sequencing was done on a sample of peripheral blood. These receptors all come from a woman aged 18 to 35 with Graves' ophthalmopathy. The CDR3 runs from the conserved cysteine through the conserved F or W. A D gene is named only where the DNA matches it firmly. Rows give clone size only sometimes, using once, few, many, or a class for an expanded clone.

clone_size	v_call	j_call	d_call	cdr3_aa	cdr3_nt
many	TRBV6-4	TRBJ2-5	TRBD1	CASSDESPQGMETQYF	TGTGCCAGCAGTGACGAGTCCCCACAGGGGATGGAGACCCAGTACTTC
many	TRBV20-1	TRBJ2-2	-	CSAQTPYWTDTGELFF	TGCAGTGCTCAAACCCCCTACTGGACAGATACCGGGGAGCTGTTTTTT
many	TRBV12-3/TRBV12-4	TRBJ1-1	-	CASSGTPIWEAFF	TGTGCCAGCAGTGGGACACCCATATGGGAAGCTTTCTTT
many	TRBV6-5	TRBJ1-2	-	CASSYSSAGGYTF	TGTGCCAGCAGTTACTCTTCTGCAGGCGGCTACACCTTC
many	TRBV11-2	TRBJ1-3	-	CASSAGLPGNTIYF	TGTGCCAGCAGCGCGGGATTGCCTGGAAACACCATATATTTT
-	TRBV11-2	TRBJ2-7	TRBD2	CASSLVAGGSWYEQYF	TGTGCCAGCAGCTTAGTAGCGGGAGGATCTTGGTACGAGCAGTACTTC
many	TRBV12-3/TRBV12-4	TRBJ1-6	TRBD1	CASSRTGGYNSPLHF	TGTGCCAGCAGCCGGACAGGGGGCTATAATTCACCCCTCCACTTT
many	TRBV29-1	TRBJ1-1	TRBD1	CSVEVGDSEAFF	TGCAGCGTTGAAGTTGGGGACAGTGAAGCTTTCTTT
many	TRBV20-1	TRBJ1-2	TRBD1	CSAIGTGVGRGYTF	TGCAGTGCTATCGGGACAGGGGTAGGGCGTGGCTACACCTTC
many	TRBV27	TRBJ2-7	TRBD2	CASSLSLAESGEQYF	TGTGCCAGCAGTTTGTCGCTAGCGGAAAGTGGCGAGCAGTACTTC
-	TRBV30	TRBJ2-6	-	CAGAPSGANVLTF	TGTGCTGGGGCTCCCTCTGGGGCCAACGTCCTGACTTTC
many	TRBV6-2/TRBV6-3	TRBJ2-5	-	CASSYGPGTQGTQYF	TGTGCCAGCAGTTACGGACCGGGGACCCAGGGGACCCAGTACTTC
many	TRBV15	TRBJ2-2	TRBD2	CATSSTSPGELFF	TGTGCCACCAGCTCGACTAGCCCCGGGGAGCTGTTTTTT
-	TRBV11-1	TRBJ1-1	TRBD1	CASSLGWTGGDTEAFF	TGTGCCAGCAGCTTAGGTTGGACAGGGGGGGACACTGAAGCTTTCTTT
few	TRBV11-1	TRBJ1-1	-	CASSGGITGWNTEAFF	TGTGCCAGCAGCGGGGGGATAACAGGGTGGAACACTGAAGCTTTCTTT
-	TRBV7-8	TRBJ2-7	-	CASSLALDSYEQYF	TGTGCCAGCAGCTTAGCCCTGGATTCCTACGAGCAGTACTTC
many	TRBV6-4	TRBJ2-6	TRBD2	CASSDGTSGSGANVLTF	TGTGCCAGCAGTGACGGGACTAGCGGCTCTGGGGCCAACGTCCTGACTTTC
-	TRBV6-5	TRBJ2-7	-	CASSDSRGSQYF	TGTGCCAGCAGTGACTCGAGGGGGTCACAGTACTTC
many	TRBV28	TRBJ1-2	TRBD1	CASSFQGANYGYTF	TGTGCCAGCAGTTTCCAGGGGGCTAACTATGGCTACACCTTC
many	TRBV28	TRBJ2-7	TRBD2	CASSPPTSGAEQYF	TGTGCCAGCAGTCCTCCGACTAGCGGGGCCGAGCAGTACTTC
many	TRBV7-2	TRBJ2-7	TRBD1	CASSSQTGVGQYF	TGTGCCAGCAGCTCCCAGACAGGGGTCGGGCAGTACTTC
many	TRBV19	TRBJ1-1	TRBD1	CASSLNRGARTEAFF	TGTGCCAGTAGCCTAAACAGGGGCGCGCGAACTGAAGCTTTCTTT
many	TRBV5-1	TRBJ2-7	-	CASSQRASSYEQYF	TGCGCCAGCAGCCAAAGGGCCTCCTCCTACGAGCAGTACTTC
few	TRBV6-1	TRBJ1-1	TRBD1	CASSTGDGNTEAFF	TGTGCCAGCTCAACAGGGGACGGCAACACTGAAGCTTTCTTT
many	TRBV14	TRBJ1-1	-	CASSQDKGTDTEAFF	TGTGCCAGCAGCCAAGATAAGGGTACGGACACTGAAGCTTTCTTT
-	TRBV7-2	TRBJ2-5	-	CASSQRGVEETQYF	TGTGCCAGCAGCCAAAGAGGGGTGGAGGAGACCCAGTACTTC
few	TRBV6-1	TRBJ2-5	-	CASSEMGGWETQYF	TGTGCCAGCAGTGAAATGGGGGGATGGGAGACCCAGTACTTC
-	TRBV30	TRBJ1-5	-	CAWSHDRTQPQHF	TGTGCCTGGAGCCATGATCGAACACAGCCCCAGCATTTT
many	TRBV7-6	TRBJ2-5	TRBD1	CASSARQGWETQYF	TGTGCCAGCAGCGCCCGACAGGGTTGGGAGACCCAGTACTTC
many	TRBV28	TRBJ1-6	-	CASSLWAFSPLHF	TGTGCCAGCAGTTTATGGGCCTTTTCACCCCTCCACTTT
many	TRBV27	TRBJ1-2	-	CASSLSRFVGYTF	TGTGCCAGCAGTCTCAGCCGTTTCGTTGGCTACACCTTC
many	TRBV20-1	TRBJ2-7	TRBD1	CSARKTGGPYEQYF	TGCAGTGCCAGAAAGACAGGGGGCCCCTACGAGCAGTACTTC
many	TRBV28	TRBJ2-2	TRBD1	CASSADRQGAGELFF	TGTGCCAGCAGCGCCGATAGACAGGGGGCCGGGGAGCTGTTTTTT
many	TRBV6-2/TRBV6-3	TRBJ2-5	-	CASSFSGPPAEYF	TGTGCCAGCAGTTTCTCGGGACCGCCCGCTGAGTACTTC
many	TRBV6-5	TRBJ1-5	-	CASTRAPRQPQHF	TGTGCCAGCACCAGGGCACCCCGGCAGCCCCAGCATTTT
many	TRBV5-6	TRBJ2-7	-	CASSLAGSWEQYF	TGTGCCAGCAGCTTGGCGGGTAGCTGGGAGCAGTACTTC
-	TRBV6-2/TRBV6-3	TRBJ2-5	TRBD2	CASSATSGRRWTQYF	TGTGCCAGCAGTGCGACTAGCGGACGGCGATGGACCCAGTACTTC
many	TRBV7-6	TRBJ2-3	-	CASSLAGSDTQYF	TGTGCCAGCAGCTTAGCCGGGTCAGATACGCAGTATTTT
-	TRBV6-5	TRBJ2-5	-	CASSYRPLWPETQYF	TGTGCCAGCAGTTATCGTCCTCTTTGGCCAGAGACCCAGTACTTC
many	TRBV27	TRBJ1-2	-	CASRPVGQGYGYTF	TGTGCCAGCAGGCCGGTGGGGCAAGGCTATGGCTACACCTTC
many	TRBV28	TRBJ1-2	-	CASMGSPYGYTF	TGTGCCAGCATGGGCAGTCCCTATGGCTACACCTTC
-	TRBV5-6	TRBJ2-7	-	CASSYRRYEQYF	TGTGCCAGCAGCTATCGGCGGTACGAGCAGTACTTC
many	TRBV4-3	TRBJ2-5	-	CTSSHGTGAFQETQYF	TGCACCAGCAGCCACGGAACGGGCGCCTTCCAAGAGACCCAGTACTTC
many	TRBV6-2/TRBV6-3	TRBJ2-6	-	CASSYRFGQVRSGANVLTF	TGTGCCAGCAGTTACCGGTTTGGGCAGGTTCGCTCTGGGGCCAACGTCCTGACTTTC
many	TRBV3-1	TRBJ2-5	TRBD2	CASSQDFVAGAYETQYF	TGTGCCAGCAGCCAAGATTTTGTAGCGGGAGCGTATGAGACCCAGTACTTC
few	TRBV4-3	TRBJ2-2	-	CASSQGTGGELFF	TGCGCCAGCAGCCAGGGTACTGGGGGGGAGCTGTTTTTT
-	TRBV12-3/TRBV12-4	TRBJ2-7	-	CASSFLVYYEQYF	TGTGCCAGCAGTTTCCTAGTTTACTACGAGCAGTACTTC
many	TRBV15	TRBJ2-4	-	CATSRRSGFGKVEFF	TGTGCCACCAGCAGGAGGAGTGGGTTCGGGAAGGTGGAGTTCTTC